A selection of T cell receptor beta chains follows, all from one sample in a study of beta chain features in type 1 diabetes. TCRdb's table, derived via immunoSEQ multiplex PCR, lists solely in-frame clones and lacks some. The sample yields some 280,000 clones, roughly 13% seen once. The sequenced sample was naive CD4+ T cells from blood. The receptors derive from a man aged 25-45 years with type 1 diabetes. The CDR3 runs from the conserved cysteine through the conserved F or W. A D gene is named only where the DNA matches it firmly. Expanded clones are given a class, and other clones once, few, many or no size at all.

j_call d_call clone_size v_call cdr3_nt cdr3_aa
TRBJ2-3 - - TRBV9 TGTGCCAGCAGCGCCCAACACCCCCCAGATACGCAGTATTTT CASSAQHPPDTQYF
TRBJ2-5 TRBD1 - TRBV18 TGTGCCAGCTCACCACAACAGGGGGCGCAGGAGACCCAGTACTTC CASSPQQGAQETQYF
TRBJ1-5 - few TRBV18 TGTGCCAGCTCACCGTCGGGTATGGAGCCCCAGCATTTT CASSPSGMEPQHF
TRBJ2-2 - - TRBV4-2 TGTGCCAGCAGCCAAACATCCCAGGACACCGGGGAGCTGTTTTTT CASSQTSQDTGELFF
TRBJ2-5 TRBD2 - TRBV5-6 TGTGCCAGCAGTTCTCCTGGAGGGAGGGCCCAGGAGACCCAGTACTTC CASSSPGGRAQETQYF
TRBJ2-1 - - TRBV14 TGTGCCAGCAGCCAACTGGGAGGCGTCTACAATGAGCAGTTCTTC CASSQLGGVYNEQFF
TRBJ2-3 - few TRBV18 TGTGCCAGCTCACCACCCCAGGGCGGCACAGATACGCAGTATTTT CASSPPQGGTDTQYF
TRBJ2-1 - - TRBV14 TGTGCCAGCAGCCAAGATACCCAGGGCTACCGGGCCTACAATGAGCAGTTCTTC CASSQDTQGYRAYNEQFF
TRBJ2-1 TRBD2 - TRBV7-9 TGTGCCAGCAGCTTCCTCCTAGCGGGAGGGGAAAATGAGCAGTTCTTC CASSFLLAGGENEQFF
TRBJ2-7 TRBD1 - TRBV7-9 TGTGCCAGCAGCTTAGCCCCTACAGGGGTGGGGCAGTACTTC CASSLAPTGVGQYF
TRBJ2-5 - - TRBV15 TGTGCCACCAGCAGAGGGACTTTAAGGGAGACCCAGTACTTC CATSRGTLRETQYF
TRBJ2-7 TRBD2 few TRBV5-1 TGCGCCAGCAGCCTCCTAGCGGGAGGTGGTTACGAGCAGTACTTC CASSLLAGGGYEQYF
TRBJ2-5 TRBD2 few TRBV7-2 TGTGCCAGCAGCTTTCAAGCGGGAGTCAGGGAGACCCAGTACTTC CASSFQAGVRETQYF
TRBJ1-2 - - TRBV7-9 TGTGCCAGCAGCATACCCTCGGACAAGAACTATGGCTACACCTTC CASSIPSDKNYGYTF
TRBJ2-7 - - TRBV7-9 TGTGCCAGCAGCAGCAGGGTTGGGTCCTACGAGCAGTACTTC CASSSRVGSYEQYF
TRBJ2-4 - - TRBV7-2 TGTGCCAGCAGCCCCCCGGGTTCCAAAAACATTCAGTACTTC CASSPPGSKNIQYF
TRBJ2-7 - - TRBV5-1 TGCGCCAGCAGCTTGGCCGGGACTGTCTACGAGCAGTACTTC CASSLAGTVYEQYF
TRBJ1-2 - - TRBV5-4 TGTGCCAGCAGCTTGGAAACAGGGCTCGGCTACACCTTC CASSLETGLGYTF
TRBJ1-1 - few TRBV29-1 TGCAGCGTCGCCTACCTTAAAGACACTGAAGCTTTCTTT CSVAYLKDTEAFF
TRBJ2-3 - - TRBV7-9 TGTGCCAGCAGCTCAAGCGGTCGGCCCCGCACAGATACGCAGTATTTT CASSSSGRPRTDTQYF
TRBJ2-3 TRBD1 few TRBV19 TGTGCCAGTAGCCCCAGATGGGGGACAGGACCCACCTCATTCCAGTATTTT CASSPRWGTGPTSFQYF
TRBJ1-5 - - TRBV7-2 TGTGCCAGCAGCTTCCCCGGGCAGCCCCAGCATTTT CASSFPGQPQHF
TRBJ2-7 - few TRBV6-5 TGTGCCAGCAGTTACAGGCAGGGCAAGATGTCCTACGAGCAGTACTTC CASSYRQGKMSYEQYF
TRBJ1-1 TRBD1 - TRBV5-4 TGTGCCAGCAGCTGGGGACAGGGGGCGAACACTGAAGCTTTCTTT CASSWGQGANTEAFF
TRBJ2-1 TRBD2 - TRBV25-1 TGTGCCAGCAGTGAGCCGGGACTAGCGGGAGCTGAGCAGTTCTTC CASSEPGLAGAEQFF
TRBJ2-1 - - TRBV4-3 TGCGCCAGCAGCCGCGGGATTAGCTCCTACAATGAGCAGTTCTTC CASSRGISSYNEQFF
TRBJ2-1 TRBD1 few TRBV19 TGTGCCAGTAGAACGGACAGGGGTACCTACAATGAGCAGTTCTTC CASRTDRGTYNEQFF
TRBJ2-1 TRBD2 few TRBV19 TGTGCCAGTAGCACACTAGCGGACTCCTACAATGAGCAGTTCTTC CASSTLADSYNEQFF
TRBJ2-1 - - TRBV12-5 TGTGCTAGTGGTTTGGGCGATGAGCAGTTCTTC CASGLGDEQFF
TRBJ1-1 - few TRBV4-1 TGCGCCAGCAGCCAAGATCCCCTGCGTTGGAGGGGGAACACTGAAGCTTTCTTT CASSQDPLRWRGNTEAFF
TRBJ2-3 TRBD1 - TRBV18 TGTGCCAGCTCACCAAACATGGGACAGTCTAGCACAGATACGCAGTATTTT CASSPNMGQSSTDTQYF
TRBJ1-1 TRBD1 few TRBV29-1 TGCAGCGTTGGACAGGGGGGAACTGAAGCTTTCTTT CSVGQGGTEAFF
TRBJ2-2 - few TRBV5-6 TGTGCCAGCAGCCCGACTCGCACCGGGGAGCTGTTTTTT CASSPTRTGELFF
TRBJ1-5 TRBD1 - TRBV15 TGTGCCACCAGCTTAATACAGGGGTGGGGGCAGCCCCAGCATTTT CATSLIQGWGQPQHF
TRBJ2-1 - - TRBV7-3 TGTGCCAGCAGCCGCGACAGAAACAATGAGCAGTTCTTC CASSRDRNNEQFF
TRBJ2-7 TRBD2 few TRBV30 TGTGCCTGGAGTCTGGGCGGACTAGCCCACTACGAGCAGTACTTC CAWSLGGLAHYEQYF
TRBJ1-1 - few TRBV7-2 TGTGCCAGCAGCTCGACAGCTTACATGAACACTGAAGCTTTCTTT CASSSTAYMNTEAFF
TRBJ2-7 - few TRBV2 TGTGCCAGCAGTAAGACACCATCCTACGAGCAGTACTTC CASSKTPSYEQYF
TRBJ2-5 - - TRBV30 TGTGCCTGGAGACTATTCCTAGGGAGGCAGCAAGAGACCCAGTACTTC CAWRLFLGRQQETQYF
TRBJ2-1 TRBD2 few TRBV14 TGTGCCAGCAGCCAAGTGGGACTAGCGGACTACAATGAGCAGTTCTTC CASSQVGLADYNEQFF
TRBJ2-1 - few TRBV20-1 TGCAGTGCTCAGGTGAATGAGCAGTTCTTC CSAQVNEQFF
TRBJ1-1 - - TRBV18 TGTGCCAGCTCACCCCCAGGGAACACTGAAGCTTTCTTT CASSPPGNTEAFF
TRBJ2-3 - - TRBV5-1 TGCGCCAGCAGCCCGACTCGTCCTTCAACTCTTACGCAGTATTTT CASSPTRPSTLTQYF
TRBJ2-7 TRBD2 - TRBV18 TGTGCCAGCTCCCCTGCGGCGGTGGGACTAGCGGGAAAGAACGAGCAGTACTTC CASSPAAVGLAGKNEQYF
TRBJ2-7 TRBD2 - TRBV9 TGTGCCAGCAGCCCCGGACTAGCCCAGGAACGCGAGCAGTACTTC CASSPGLAQEREQYF
TRBJ2-7 TRBD1 - TRBV28 TGTGCCACCTCCCCGGGACAGTCTTACGAGCAGTACTTC CATSPGQSYEQYF
TRBJ2-7 - few TRBV21-1 TGTGCCAGCAGCCGAGGGTGTCTAGCGAGCTACGAGCAGTACTTC CASSRGCLASYEQYF
TRBJ1-3 - - TRBV9 TGTGCCAGCAGCGTAGTGGACAGCCCCTCTGGAAACACCATATATTTT CASSVVDSPSGNTIYF
TRBJ1-2 TRBD1 few TRBV28 TGTGCCAGCAGTCAGGACAGGGCCGATGGCTACACCTTC CASSQDRADGYTF
TRBJ2-6 TRBD2 - TRBV7-8 TGTGCCAGCAGCCCTCTTCTAGCGGGTGGGGCCAACGTCCTGACTTTC CASSPLLAGGANVLTF
TRBJ2-2 TRBD1 few TRBV2 TGTGCCAGCAGTGGACAGGGAGTTCGCACCGGGGAGCTGTTTTTT CASSGQGVRTGELFF
TRBJ2-3 - few TRBV25-1 TGTGCCAGCAGTGAACGGGGGGCGGGAGCGACAGATACGCAGTATTTT CASSERGAGATDTQYF
TRBJ1-1 - - TRBV7-9 TGTGCCAGCAGCTCTTCAGGGCTCACTGAAGCTTTCTTT CASSSSGLTEAFF
TRBJ1-5 TRBD1 few TRBV28 TGTGCCAGCAGTTTGGTAGGGGGCTGGGGCAATCAGCCCCAGCATTTT CASSLVGGWGNQPQHF
TRBJ2-1 - - TRBV15 TGTGCCACCAGCAGAGGACAGAGCCTCTACAATGAGCAGTTCTTC CATSRGQSLYNEQFF